The 26 T cell receptor beta chains below were found in one sample sequenced in a study of cytomegalovirus exposure and HLA in healthy donors. The data were produced by immunoSEQ multiplex PCR, yet TCRdb's version contains in-frame clones alone and is incomplete. The data hold more than 90,000 clones, with about 82% observed a single time. Material: PBMCs. These receptors were obtained from a man aged 18-30 years in good health and CMV-seronegative.

The chain employs TRBV25-1 and TRBJ2-7, with D perhaps matching TRBD1 (5 bases). This CDR3 contains 15 residues. Germline CDR1 MGHDK, CDR2 SYGVNS. Trimming cost V 1 base and J 0 bases, with 10 bases left between them. CDR3 sequence reads: CASSEFSGFSYEQYF. Written as DNA, the CDR3 is TGTGCCAGCAGTGAATTTTCAGGGTTCTCCTACGAGCAGTACTTC.

The chain employs TRBV11-2 and TRBJ1-6, with 11 bases lining up with TRBD1. This CDR3 is built from 17 residues. Germline V gene sequence: CDR1 SGHAT, CDR2 FQNNGV. V lost 5 bases and J lost 2; bases outside the gene matches: 5. For the CDR3, the DNA is TGTGCCAGCAGCGACCGGGACAGGGGGGCCTATAATTCACCCCTCCACTTT. This gives the protein CASSDRDRGAYNSPLHF.

This sequence joins TRBV5-4 and TRBJ2-7, with TRBD1 as a possible D gene (5 bases). Germline values: CDR1 SGHNT, CDR2 YYREEE (reference sequence). V lost 0 bases, J lost 1 base, and 5 bases lay in between. The CDR3 has 13 amino acids. The CDR3 DNA reads TGTGCCAGCAGCTTGGACAGGTCCTACGAGCAGTACTTC. This gives the protein CASSLDRSYEQYF.

Points on this clone: A junction end diverges from the germline sequence, so it may reflect a read error. The chain joins TRBV19 to TRBJ1-5; D is unresolved. The CDR3 spans 13 residues. Germline V gene data show CDR1 as LNHDA and CDR2 as SQIVND (reference sequence). This CDR3 reads CASTAEVNQPQHF. DNA for the CDR3: TGTGCTAGTACGGCGGAGGTGAATCAGCCCCAGCATTTT.

The chain links TRBV27 to TRBJ2-5, with 7 bases matching TRBD2. Looked up from germline, CDR1 is MNHEY and CDR2 is SMNVEV (reference sequence). The ends lost 4 bases at V and 6 bases at J; junction bases unmatched: 8. The CDR3 has 14 amino acids. The CDR3 spells CASSSLPGGQTQYF. The CDR3 nucleotides read TGTGCCAGCAGTTCTCTGCCGGGGGGACAGACCCAGTACTTC.

This rearrangement joins TRBV11-2 to TRBJ2-7; TRBD1 aligns across 10 bases. The germline gives CDR1 SGHAT, CDR2 FQNNGV. With 4 bases clipped from V and 7 bases from J, the junction kept 7 bases outside the gene matches. This CDR3 spans 14 amino acids. CDR3 DNA sequence: TGTGCCAGCAGCTACCGGGACAGGGGTGGAGAGCAGTACTTC. It encodes CASSYRDRGGEQYF.

The V and J genes are TRBV5-6 and TRBJ1-3, with D perhaps matching TRBD1 (6 bases). V was shortened by 3 bases and J by 4 bases, with 17 bases between the two germline ends. This CDR3 spans 16 amino acids. In germline, CDR1 is SGHDT, CDR2 YYEEEE. The DNA for the CDR3 is TGTGCCAGCAGCTCGTCGGTTCGGGGGGCCGGAAACACCATATATTTT. Translation gives CASSSSVRGAGNTIYF.

The table lists this clone with a count of one. The chain employs TRBV19 and TRBJ2-1; 8 nucleotides align to TRBD1. The germline CDR1 and CDR2 sequences are LNHDA and SQIVND (reference sequence). J was trimmed by 4 bases and V by 7 bases; bases with no gene match: 9. The CDR3 is 15 residues long. The chain's CDR3 is CASTLGGTGYNEQFF. CDR3 DNA: TGTGCCAGTACCCTAGGAGGGACAGGTTACAATGAGCAGTTCTTC.

The CDR3 DNA reads as TGTGCCAGCAGCCCCCGGACAGGGGGCATCGCCTACGAGCAGTACTTC. Translation: CASSPRTGGIAYEQYF. The J gene is TRBJ2-7, the V gene TRBV27, with TRBD1 identical over 11 bases. The germline CDR1 and CDR2 sequences are MNHEY and SMNVEV (reference sequence). The CDR3 consists of 16 residues. V shed 6 bases, J shed 2 bases, and the junction held 9 bases outside the gene matches.

J is TRBJ2-7 and V is TRBV18; 7 bases are shared with TRBD2. The germline gives CDR1 KGHSH, CDR2 LQKENI. V gave up 2 bases and J gave up 5 bases; unmatched junction bases: 9. The CDR3 totals 15 residues. Written as DNA, the CDR3 is TGTGCCAGCTCACCAATGGGGGGGAGTTCAAACGAGCAGTACTTC. It is translated as CASSPMGGSSNEQYF.

The chain recombines TRBV7-9 with TRBJ2-7; D may be TRBD2 (6 bases). CDR3 length equals 14 residues. V was trimmed by 0 bases and J by 2 bases, leaving 8 bases between them. Germline assignment: CDR1 SEHNR and CDR2 FQNEAQ (reference sequence). The CDR3 spells CASSLAGLTYEQYF. The CDR3 DNA is TGTGCCAGCAGCTTAGCGGGACTTACCTACGAGCAGTACTTC.

CDR3 in amino acids: CASSQGSGRDYTDTQYF. For the CDR3, the DNA is TGTGCCAGCAGCCAAGGGTCCGGGCGGGACTACACAGATACGCAGTATTTT. The chain carries TRBV14 and TRBJ2-3, with 7 bases identical to TRBD2. Per germline, CDR1 SGHDN and CDR2 FVKESK. J was trimmed by 2 bases and V by 1 base; bases with no gene match: 9. The CDR3 loop spans 17 amino acids.

J is TRBJ1-1 and V is TRBV6-1; unclear D gene. Trimming cost V 8 bases and J 5 bases, with 18 bases left between them. Looked up from germline, CDR1 is MNHNS and CDR2 is SASEGT. CDR3 length equals 14 residues. The DNA for the CDR3 is TGTGCCAGCTTACTGGAGGCAGCGGGGACTGAAGCTTTCTTT. As protein: CASLLEAAGTEAFF.

This chain connects TRBV2 to TRBJ2-2; 7 nucleotides match TRBD2. This CDR3 has 16 residues. V gave up 6 bases and J gave up 4 bases; unmatched junction bases: 11. CDR1 is SNHLY and CDR2 is FYNNEI in the germline V gene. CDR3 in DNA: TGTGCCAGCAGCGCCCTGGGAGGGGTGGGCACCGGGGAGCTGTTTTTT. It translates to CASSALGGVGTGELFF.

The V call is TRBV7-2, the J call TRBJ2-7; 16 nucleotides align to TRBD2. The CDR3 runs to 17 residues. Germline V gene sequence: CDR1 SGHTA, CDR2 FQGNSA. V lost 1 base and J lost 2; bases outside the gene matches: 2. In DNA form, the CDR3 reads TGTGCCAGCAGCTTAGTGGGACTAGCGGGAGGGCCCTACGAGCAGTACTTC. It is translated as CASSLVGLAGGPYEQYF.

The chain employs TRBV9 and TRBJ2-3, with D unclear. V dropped 0 bases and J dropped 4 bases, with 6 bases sitting between them. The CDR3 length is 13 residues. Germline lookup yields CDR1 SGDLS and CDR2 YYNGEE. Here the CDR3 reads CASSVADADTQYF. The CDR3 DNA follows: TGTGCCAGCAGCGTAGCAGATGCAGATACGCAGTATTTT. Variable domain in full (rest from reference TRBV9 and TRBJ2-3): DSGVTQTPKHLITATGQRVTLRCSPRSGDLSVYWYQQSLDQGLQFLIQYYNGEERAKGNILERFSAQQFPDLHSELNLSSLELGDSALYFCASSVADADTQYFGPGTRLTVL.

The chain joins TRBV13 to TRBJ2-7; TRBD2 is a possible D gene (6 bases). Per germline, CDR1 PRHDT and CDR2 FYEKMQ (reference sequence). The length of the CDR3 is 14 residues. Trimming shortened V by 2 bases and J by 1 base, and 9 bases separated the two germline ends. CDR3 sequence reads: CASSLRLDSYEQYF. The CDR3 nucleotides are TGTGCCAGCAGCTTAAGACTAGATTCCTACGAGCAGTACTTC.

This chain uses TRBV2 with TRBJ1-3, with a possible D match to TRBD1 (5 bases). Trimming left V 0 bases short and J 1 base short, with 13 bases between. Germline V gives CDR1 SNHLY, CDR2 FYNNEI. The CDR3 has 17 residues. The DNA for the CDR3 is TGTGCCAGCAGTGAAGCGCTTCGGGGGGGATCTGGAAACACCATATATTTT. This encodes CASSEALRGGSGNTIYF. Variable domain in full (rest from reference TRBV2 and TRBJ1-3): EPEVTQTPSHQVTQMGQEVILRCVPISNHLYFYWYRQILGQKVEFLVSFYNNEISEKSEIFDDQFSVERPDGSNFTLKIRSTKLEDSAMYFCASSEALRGGSGNTIYFGEGSWLTVV.

This rearrangement joins TRBV5-6 to TRBJ1-4; D gene uncertain. Trimming took off 7 bases at V and 5 bases at J, with 12 bases between the two ends. Germline CDR1 reads SGHDT; CDR2 reads YYEEEE. The CDR3 contains 13 residues. This chain's CDR3 is CASQRHSNEKLFF. The CDR3 nucleotides are TGTGCCAGCCAGAGACACTCAAATGAAAAACTGTTTTTT. The complete variable domain, with remaining parts taken from reference TRBV5-6 and TRBJ1-4, reads DAGVTQSPTHLIKTRGQQVTLRCSPKSGHDTVSWYQQALGQGPQFIFQYYEEEERQRGNFPDRFSGHQFPNYSSELNVNALLLGDSALYLCASQRHSNEKLFFGSGTQLSVL.

The rearrangement uses TRBV7-8 and TRBJ2-5; 9 nucleotides align to TRBD2. Germline trimming cut 5 bases from V and 5 bases from J; bases unmatched to any gene: 15. Germline CDR1 and CDR2: SGHVS and FQNEAQ. The CDR3 runs to 17 residues. The CDR3 nucleotides are TGTGCCAGCAGCCCAACAAGGGCGGGGGGGCCGGAGGAGACCCAGTACTTC. Amino acid sequence: CASSPTRAGGPEETQYF.

The sample holds a few counts of this clone. Other DNA sequences in the same sample also yield this CDR3. The chain employs TRBV20-1 and TRBJ2-5; the D is unclear. CDR1 and CDR2 from the germline V gene are DFQATT and SNEGSKA (reference sequence). The CDR3 loop spans 11 amino acids. V lost 1 base and J 4 bases, leaving 4 bases between the germline ends. The CDR3: CSARGGETQYF. Here the CDR3 DNA reads TGCAGTGCTAGAGGAGGAGAGACCCAGTACTTC.

The gene calls are TRBV6-1 and TRBJ1-4, with 7 positions matching TRBD1. This CDR3 contains 15 residues. Germline V gene lookup returns CDR1 MNHNS and CDR2 SASEGT. V lost 1 base and J lost 4; bases outside the gene matches: 3. The CDR3 loop reads CASSEGDRDNEKLFF. The CDR3 nucleotides are TGTGCCAGCAGTGAAGGTGACAGGGATAATGAAAAACTGTTTTTT.

The rearrangement uses TRBV11-2 and TRBJ2-1; D might be TRBD2 (5 bases). From germline, CDR1 is SGHAT and CDR2 FQNNGV. Trimming took 2 bases from V and 5 from J, leaving 13 bases between them. The CDR3 runs 15 residues. The CDR3 is CASSLRVAQNNEQFF. CDR3 nucleotides: TGTGCCAGCAGCTTACGCGTAGCGCAAAACAATGAGCAGTTCTTC. The whole variable domain, filled in from reference TRBV11-2 and TRBJ2-1, reads EAGVAQSPRYKIIEKRQSVAFWCNPISGHATLYWYQQILGQGPKLLIQFQNNGVVDDSQLPKDRFSAERLKGVDSTLKIQPAKLEDSAVYLCASSLRVAQNNEQFFGPGTRLTVL.

Ten or more counts support this clone. The rearrangement joins TRBV7-8 to TRBJ1-5, with D tentatively TRBD1 (6 bases). CDR1 and CDR2 from the germline V gene are SGHVS and FQNEAQ. CDR3 size: 13 residues. V lost 5 bases to trimming and J lost 6 bases, with 11 bases between them. CDR3 nucleotides: TGTGCCAGCAGCCGGACAGTCTCTCAGCCCCAGCATTTT. Translation gives CASSRTVSQPQHF.

The chain carries TRBV5-1 and TRBJ1-1, with 8 bases matching TRBD1. The J segment lost 1 base and the V segment lost 4 bases, leaving 3 bases of the junction unmatched. CDR3 length: 14 residues. The V gene's germline CDR1 is SGHRS and CDR2 YFSETQ. The CDR3 DNA reads TGCGCCAGCAGCCCGGGGACAGGGAACACTGAAGCTTTCTTT. It encodes CASSPGTGNTEAFF.

This clone has a single count. The chain links TRBV7-9 to TRBJ2-7, with 10 bases identical to TRBD2. V dropped 5 bases and J dropped 5; count of bases not matched to a gene: 6. The CDR3 contains 14 residues. Germline V lookup: CDR1 SEHNR, CDR2 FQNEAQ (reference sequence). The CDR3 here is CASSGIGLADEQYF. The CDR3 nucleotides read TGTGCCAGCAGCGGAATCGGACTAGCGGACGAGCAGTACTTC.